The T cell receptor (beta chain) described here comes from a study of metastatic and nonmetastatic thyroid tumors. About the research overall: Repertoires from malignant and benign thyroid patients were compared across blood and tumor or nodule tissue. General observations from the study: Relative to benign nodules, malignant thyroid tumors were reportedly characterized by significantly elevated TCR beta diversity in blood and tumor.

Thyroid surgery took place with no prior treatment in any patient. This CDR3 is built from 15 residues. V dropped 8 bases and J dropped 7 bases, with 20 bases sitting between them. CDR1 SNHLY and CDR2 FYNNEI come from the germline V gene. A remark on this clone: The target antigen is unknown.

Under the authors' procedure: Researchers built a distant-metastasis classifier for papillary thyroid cancer that drew on CDR3 differences across clinicopathological groups. With MiXCR, TCRdb reprocessed the PCR reads. The V and J calls shown here were made by TCRdb, not taken from the authors' results. The sample has 14,000 or so clones; just over 25% are singletons. This receptor was taken from a female donor with papillary thyroid cancer or a benign thyroid nodule (not recorded which). Some clones in this sample may be carry-over from other donors' samples. Input material: tumor tissue. This chain joins TRBV2 and TRBJ2-2; tentative D call: TRBD2 (6 bases). The CDR3 protein is CASCSSGVSIGELFF. The DNA of the CDR3 is TGTGCCAGCTGCAGTTCGGGGGTCTCGATCGGGGAGCTGTTTTTT. The complete variable domain, with remaining parts taken from reference TRBV2 and TRBJ2-2, reads EPEVTQTPSHQVTQMGQEVILRCVPISNHLYFYWYRQILGQKVEFLVSFYNNEISEKSEIFDDQFSVERPDGSNFTLKIRSTKLEDSAMYFCASCSSGVSIGELFFGEGSRLTVL.